This T cell receptor beta chain stems from a study of STAT3 mutations in large granular lymphocyte leukemia. Overall study findings and caveats: At least one immunodominant TCR beta clonotype appeared in every T-cell large granular lymphocyte leukemia patient.

TCRdb's table, derived via immunoSEQ multiplex PCR, lists solely in-frame clones and lacks some. In the table there are some 37,000 clones, 70% to 90% of which are singletons. In regard to this clone: Its antigen is not identified.

Germline-derived CDR1 and CDR2 are SGHNT and YYREEE (reference sequence). V shed 4 bases and J shed 3 bases, with 23 bases lying between them. This CDR3 contains 17 residues. This chain uses TRBV5-4 with TRBJ2-7; possibly TRBD1 for D (5 bases). Sequencing input: PBMCs. The clonotype originates from a human donor with T large granular lymphocyte leukemia. Some clones in this sample may be carry-over from other donors' samples. CDR3 in amino acids: CASSRAMDTAGGYEQYV. In nucleotides, the CDR3 is TGTGCCAGCAGCCGTGCGATGGACACCGCTGGTGGCTACGAGCAGTACGTC.